This paragraph covers one TCR beta chain sequence. Its antigen is undetermined. CDR1 is LGHNA and CDR2 is YNFKEQ in the germline V gene. V was clipped by 0 bases and J by 4 bases, with 15 bases between them. CDR3 length: 17 residues. This entry belongs to a study of blood T cells in healthy people across ages. Alongside a J-beta primer mix, a sample-barcoded 5' primer served in a second PCR lasting about 7 to 11 cycles. TCRdb fed the 5' RACE reads into MiXCR, producing one record per CDR3 protein. The table records 250,000 to 300,000 distinct CDR3 sequences, 27% of them present only once. Study-wide findings and caveats: Researchers judged that diversity estimates from one million T cells fell short of true values.

Sequences were obtained from blood. The chain recombines TRBV4-2 with TRBJ2-2, with TRBD1 as a possible D gene (6 bases). The clonotype was recovered from a woman between 65 and 79 years old in good health. The CDR3 DNA is TGTGCCAGCAGCCAAGACGTACCAGGGGCAGCCACCGGGGAGCTGTTTTTT. Translating gives CASSQDVPGAATGELFF.